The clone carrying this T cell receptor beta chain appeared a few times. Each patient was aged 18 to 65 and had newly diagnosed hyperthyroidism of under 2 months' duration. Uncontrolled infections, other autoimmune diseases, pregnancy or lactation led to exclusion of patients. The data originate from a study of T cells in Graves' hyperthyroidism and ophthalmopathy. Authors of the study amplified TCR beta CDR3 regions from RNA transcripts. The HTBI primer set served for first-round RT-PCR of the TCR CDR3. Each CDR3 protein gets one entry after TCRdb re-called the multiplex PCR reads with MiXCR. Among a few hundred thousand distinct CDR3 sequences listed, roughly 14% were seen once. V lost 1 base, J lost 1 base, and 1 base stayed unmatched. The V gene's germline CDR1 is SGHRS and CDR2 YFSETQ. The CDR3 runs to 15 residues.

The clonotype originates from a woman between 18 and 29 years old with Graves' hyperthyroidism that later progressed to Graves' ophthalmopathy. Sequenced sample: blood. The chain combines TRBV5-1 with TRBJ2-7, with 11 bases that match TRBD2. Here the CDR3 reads CASSLTSGRSYEQYF. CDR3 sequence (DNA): TGCGCCAGCAGCTTGACTAGCGGGAGATCCTACGAGCAGTACTTC.